The 11 T cell receptor beta chains presented below share a single source sample, sequenced in a study of OX40 agonist ivuxolimab in advanced cancers. Sequenced by immunoSEQ multiplex PCR; TCRdb stores in-frame clones only, minus some. The top ten clones hold 7% to 8.5% of a sample with about 90,000 clones, 70% to 90% of them seen once. Here the sequenced sample was CD4+ or CD8+ T cells sorted from blood, taken in a trial of the OX40 agonist ivuxolimab. The receptors derive from an adult with an advanced solid tumor such as melanoma, head and neck, liver or kidney cancer.

V usage is TRBV7-8 and J usage is TRBJ2-4; no clear D. Per the germline V gene, CDR1 is SGHVS and CDR2 is FQNEAQ. The CDR3 is made up of 15 amino acids. Trimming removed 5 bases at V and 8 bases at J, with 19 bases between. As DNA, the CDR3 is TGTGCCAGCAGCGCAACCCGGCAAGGATTAGACATTCAGTACTTC. Translated: CASSATRQGLDIQYF.

This clone was observed a single time. The rearrangement uses TRBV5-5 and TRBJ2-1, with 11 bases matching TRBD2. V dropped 3 bases and J dropped 10; count of bases not matched to a gene: 12. Germline V gene data show CDR1 as SGHKS and CDR2 as YYEKEE (reference sequence). This CDR3 contains 16 residues. CDR3 sequence: CASSSWGLAEGWEQFF. In nucleotides, the CDR3 is TGTGCCAGCAGCTCCTGGGGACTAGCGGAGGGTTGGGAGCAGTTCTTC.

This chain links TRBV7-9 with TRBJ2-7, with 7 bases matching TRBD2. Germline V gene lookup returns CDR1 SEHNR and CDR2 FQNEAQ (reference sequence). The CDR3 contains 13 residues. J was trimmed by 5 bases and V by 5 bases; bases with no gene match: 6. CDR3 sequence reads: CASSPMGGDEQYF. The CDR3 nucleotides are TGTGCCAGCAGCCCTATGGGGGGGGACGAGCAGTACTTC.

The DNA for the CDR3 is TGTGCCAGCAGCCATCTAGCGGGGGAATACAATGAGCAGTTCTTC. Protein sequence: CASSHLAGEYNEQFF. This chain links TRBV7-9 with TRBJ2-1; 10 bases are a match to TRBD2. CDR1 SEHNR and CDR2 FQNEAQ come from the germline V gene (reference sequence). V was clipped by 5 bases and J by 4 bases; unmatched bases: 5. The CDR3 totals 15 residues. The complete variable domain, with remaining parts taken from reference TRBV7-9 and TRBJ2-1, reads DTGVSQNPRHKITKRGQNVTFRCDPISEHNRLYWYRQTLGQGPEFLTYFQNEAQLEKSRLLSDRFSAERPKGSFSTLEIQRTEQGDSAMYLCASSHLAGEYNEQFFGPGTRLTVL.

This clone has only a few counts. This same CDR3 is encoded by further DNA sequences in the sample. V is TRBV11-2 and J is TRBJ2-7; no firm D call. CDR3 length: 11 amino acids. Trimming shortened V by 3 bases and J by 3 bases, and 3 bases separated the two germline ends. Germline lookup yields CDR1 SGHAT and CDR2 FQNNGV. The CDR3 reads CASSLDYEQYF. CDR3 nucleotides: TGTGCCAGCAGCTTGGACTACGAGCAGTACTTC. Supplemented by reference TRBV11-2 and TRBJ2-7, the full variable domain reads EAGVAQSPRYKIIEKRQSVAFWCNPISGHATLYWYQQILGQGPKLLIQFQNNGVVDDSQLPKDRFSAERLKGVDSTLKIQPAKLEDSAVYLCASSLDYEQYFGPGTRLTVT.

The V and J genes are TRBV5-4 and TRBJ1-5; D is undetermined. Trimming shortened V by 4 bases and J by 4 bases, and 12 bases separated the two germline ends. This CDR3 spans 14 amino acids. Germline values: CDR1 SGHNT, CDR2 YYREEE (reference sequence). CDR3 sequence (DNA): TGTGCCAGCAGCGTTGGTGTGGAAAATCAGCCCCAGCATTTT. This gives the protein CASSVGVENQPQHF.

This clone was observed a few times. The CDR3 DNA reads as TGCGCCAGCAGATGGGACAGCTACGAGCAGTACTTC. Translating gives CASRWDSYEQYF. This chain connects TRBV10-1 to TRBJ2-7, with TRBD1 matching 7 bases. Germline V gene lookup returns CDR1 WNHNN and CDR2 SYGVQD (reference sequence). This CDR3 region has 12 residues. The V gene end was trimmed by 6 bases and the J gene end by 3 bases; junction bases not matched to a gene: 2.

V usage is TRBV6-6 and J usage is TRBJ2-5, with D unresolved. Deletions cut 6 bases from V and 1 base from J, with 15 bases between. Germline CDR1 reads MNHNY; CDR2 reads SVGAGI (reference sequence). The CDR3 has 15 residues. The CDR3 sequence: CASRQTSTSQETQYF. CDR3 sequence (DNA): TGTGCCAGCAGACAGACTTCGACCTCCCAAGAGACCCAGTACTTC.

This clone was picked up one time. The chain links TRBV7-9 to TRBJ2-1; D possibly corresponds to TRBD1 (5 bases). CDR3 size: 13 residues. The V and J ends lost 1 base and 9 bases respectively, with 10 bases between them. Per germline, CDR1 SEHNR and CDR2 FQNEAQ (reference sequence). The CDR3 spells CASSLGWGTEQFF. CDR3 coding DNA: TGTGCCAGCAGCTTAGGTTGGGGCACTGAGCAGTTCTTC. Full variable domain (remainder filled in from reference TRBV7-9 and TRBJ2-1): DTGVSQNPRHKITKRGQNVTFRCDPISEHNRLYWYRQTLGQGPEFLTYFQNEAQLEKSRLLSDRFSAERPKGSFSTLEIQRTEQGDSAMYLCASSLGWGTEQFFGPGTRLTVL.

This chain joins TRBV9 and TRBJ2-7, with 10 nucleotides matching TRBD2. CDR1 and CDR2 (germline): SGDLS, YYNGEE. V shed 6 bases and J 3 bases; nucleotides not matched to a gene: 3. The CDR3 contains 13 residues. The CDR3 DNA is TGTGCCAGCAACCCTAGCGGGGGCTACGAGCAGTACTTC. Amino acids: CASNPSGGYEQYF.

The genes are TRBV5-6 and TRBJ2-5, with 7 positions matching TRBD2. This CDR3 is 17 amino acids long. V shed 5 bases and J 2 bases; nucleotides not matched to a gene: 15. Germline loops: CDR1 SGHDT, CDR2 YYEEEE. CDR3 bases: TGTGCCAGCAGAAACCAATGGGTGGGAGGGAATCAAGAGACCCAGTACTTC. This codes for CASRNQWVGGNQETQYF.